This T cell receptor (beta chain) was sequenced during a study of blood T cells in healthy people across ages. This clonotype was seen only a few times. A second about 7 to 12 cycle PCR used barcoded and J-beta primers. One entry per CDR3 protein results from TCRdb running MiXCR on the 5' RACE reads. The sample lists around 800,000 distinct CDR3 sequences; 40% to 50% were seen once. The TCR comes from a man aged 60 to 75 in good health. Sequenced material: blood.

CDR3 in amino acids: CASSDTPDTQYF. CDR3 bases: TGTGCCAGCAGCGACACCCCAGATACGCAGTATTTT. The rearrangement joins TRBV9 to TRBJ2-3, with D unclear. V was trimmed by 3 bases and J by 4 bases, leaving 6 bases between them. Germline V lookup: CDR1 SGDLS, CDR2 YYNGEE. This CDR3 is 12 amino acids long.